These 30 T cell receptor beta chains were all obtained from the same sample, sequenced in a study of breast tumors, draining lymph nodes, adjacent tissues (dated by TCRdb to the mid-2010s). The library was prepared using multiplex PCR. TCRdb names Illumina HiSeq 2000 as the instrument used. TCRdb reprocessing: public reads trimmed at Q25 with fastp, clones called with MiXCR, in-frame beta chains kept. CDR3 protein sequences are deduplicated, and each keeps its most common genes and DNA. This sample holds 130,000 or so distinct CDR3 sequences; approximately 32% were observed only once. About 2.5% of the sample is in the top ten clones. The lymph node samples were taken from the axillary draining lymph nodes of breast cancer patients. Sequences were obtained from axillary lymph node tissue. The receptors were gathered from a female donor with breast cancer. Some clones in this sample may be carry-over from other donors' samples.

This clonotype was detected ten times or more. V usage is TRBV7-8 and J usage is TRBJ2-2, with D perhaps matching TRBD1 (5 bases). The germline CDR1 and CDR2 sequences are SGHVS and FQNEAQ. This CDR3 is 14 amino acids long. Deletions cut 9 bases from V and 3 bases from J, with 14 bases between. CDR3 DNA: TGTGCCAGTGGGGTTATAGGGGACACCGGGGAGCTGTTTTTT. This encodes CASGVIGDTGELFF.

This clonotype was recorded at least ten times. The chain couples TRBV11-1 to TRBJ1-2, with D possibly matching TRBD1 (5 bases). This CDR3 has 15 amino acids. Germline CDR1 reads SGHAT; CDR2 reads FQDESV (reference sequence). The germline V and J ends were trimmed by 5 bases and 3 bases, with 16 bases remaining between them. The CDR3 loop is CASSRAGTEYYGYTF. CDR3 DNA: TGTGCCAGCAGCCGAGCGGGGACGGAATACTATGGCTACACCTTC.

This clonotype was seen many times. The chain links TRBV30 to TRBJ1-2, with D possibly being TRBD1 (6 bases). Germline values: CDR1 GTSNPN, CDR2 SVGIG (reference sequence). The CDR3 runs 13 residues. V was shortened by 3 bases and J by 3 bases, with 11 bases between the two germline ends. CDR3 sequence: CAWRGRGHYGYTF. In DNA, the CDR3 is TGTGCCTGGAGGGGCAGGGGACACTATGGCTACACCTTC.

This clonotype was seen ten or more times. V usage is TRBV12-3 or TRBV12-4 and J usage is TRBJ1-2; D remains ambiguous. The V gene lost 6 bases and the J gene lost 6 bases, with 8 bases spanning the gap. The CDR3 consists of 11 residues. Here the CDR3 reads CASSLRHGYTF. The CDR3 DNA sequence: TGTGCCAGCAGCCTCAGACATGGCTACACCTTC.

This clonotype was seen at least ten times. The genes are TRBV28 and TRBJ2-7; 7 bases are shared with TRBD1. The germline gives CDR1 MDHEN, CDR2 SYDVKM. J lost 4 bases, V lost 6 bases, and 3 bases had no gene match. The length of the CDR3 is 12 residues. Here the CDR3 reads CASRLQGYEQYF. CDR3 in DNA: TGTGCCAGCAGACTACAGGGGTACGAGCAGTACTTC.

This clonotype was detected ten times or more. The rearrangement uses TRBV13 and TRBJ2-3, with a tentative D call TRBD2 (5 bases). The CDR3 spans 14 residues. V lost 4 bases to trimming and J lost 2 bases, with 10 bases between them. CDR1 PRHDT and CDR2 FYEKMQ come from the germline V gene (reference sequence). CDR3 sequence reads: CASSYEGYTDTQYF. DNA of the CDR3: TGTGCCAGCAGCTACGAGGGATACACAGATACGCAGTATTTT.

This clonotype was observed many times. This chain joins TRBV7-2 and TRBJ2-3; D is unclear. The germline gives CDR1 SGHTA, CDR2 FQGNSA. Trimming left V 2 bases short and J 0 bases short, with 6 bases between. The CDR3 is 14 residues long. The CDR3 protein is CASSLRLSTDTQYF. The CDR3 nucleotides are TGTGCCAGCAGCTTACGCCTTAGCACAGATACGCAGTATTTT. Using reference TRBV7-2 and TRBJ2-3 for the parts outside the CDR3, the full variable domain is GAGVSQSPSNKVTEKGKDVELRCDPISGHTALYWYRQSLGQGLEFLIYFQGNSAPDKSGLPSDRFSAERTGGSVSTLTIQRTQQEDSAVYLCASSLRLSTDTQYFGPGTRLTVL.

This clonotype has at least ten counts. The J gene is TRBJ1-6, the V gene TRBV5-1; 9 nucleotides agree with TRBD1. CDR3 size: 16 residues. CDR1 SGHRS and CDR2 YFSETQ come from the germline V gene. V gave up 4 bases and J gave up 7 bases; unmatched junction bases: 9. The CDR3: CASSPMVDRGNSPLHF. CDR3 nucleotides: TGCGCCAGCAGCCCGATGGTGGACAGGGGAAATTCACCCCTCCACTTT.

The chain links TRBV7-2 to TRBJ1-4, with a weak D call TRBD1 (6 bases). Between the trimmed V and J ends, which lost 2 bases and 11 bases, there was a span of 18 bases. CDR3 length equals 15 residues. Germline assignment: CDR1 SGHTA and CDR2 FQGNSA. The CDR3 nucleotides are TGTGCCAGCAGCTTAAGGCGGGGGGCCACCGGGAAACTGTTTTTT. This codes for CASSLRRGATGKLFF.

This clonotype was seen repeatedly, ten times or more. CDR3 loop: CASSPPVGRANYGYTF. DNA of the CDR3: TGTGCCAGTAGTCCCCCGGTTGGGAGGGCTAACTATGGCTACACCTTC. The chain joins TRBV19 to TRBJ1-2; D gene unclear. The CDR3 loop spans 16 amino acids. Trimming took 5 bases from V and 0 from J, leaving 16 bases between them. Germline V lookup: CDR1 LNHDA, CDR2 SQIVND (reference sequence).

This clonotype was counted many times. The V and J genes are TRBV7-9 and TRBJ1-5; the match to TRBD1 covers 9 bases. V lost 5 bases to trimming and J lost 6 bases; unmatched junction nucleotides: 5. The germline V gene has CDR1 SEHNR and CDR2 FQNEAQ (reference sequence). The CDR3 contains 14 residues. The CDR3: CASSPTGGGQPQHF. The CDR3 bases are TGTGCCAGCAGCCCAACAGGGGGCGGTCAGCCCCAGCATTTT. The entire variable domain, with the rest obtained from reference TRBV7-9 and TRBJ1-5, is as follows: DTGVSQNPRHKITKRGQNVTFRCDPISEHNRLYWYRQTLGQGPEFLTYFQNEAQLEKSRLLSDRFSAERPKGSFSTLEIQRTEQGDSAMYLCASSPTGGGQPQHFGDGTRLSIL.

This clonotype was seen many times. The rearrangement uses TRBV6-1 and TRBJ1-2; the D gene is possibly TRBD1 (5 bases). The CDR3 runs 15 residues. Between the trimmed V and J ends, which lost 3 bases and 5 bases, there was a span of 16 bases. CDR1 is MNHNS, CDR2 SASEGT, per germline. The CDR3 coding sequence is TGTGCCAGCAGTGATGGGGCGGGGGGGGAATATGGCTACACCTTC. Protein product: CASSDGAGGEYGYTF.

Ten or more counts support this clonotype. The V and J genes are TRBV15 and TRBJ1-6; TRBD1 is a possible D gene (5 bases). V shed 0 bases and J shed 9 bases, with 21 bases lying between them. Germline-derived CDR1 and CDR2 are LNHNV and YYDKDF (reference sequence). CDR3 size: 18 residues. The CDR3 loop is CATSRDHPRAGWSSPLHF. CDR3 nucleotide sequence: TGTGCCACCAGCAGAGATCATCCCCGAGCAGGGTGGTCTTCACCCCTCCACTTT.

This clonotype was seen ten or more times. The rearrangement uses TRBV20-1 and TRBJ2-3, with TRBD1 matching 9 bases. The CDR3 has 15 amino acids. The ends lost 6 bases at V and 8 bases at J; junction bases unmatched: 15. Germline CDR1 reads DFQATT; CDR2 reads SNEGSKA (reference sequence). The CDR3 reads CSAPDPGQGKGTQYF. The DNA for the CDR3 is TGCAGTGCCCCAGACCCGGGACAGGGTAAGGGTACGCAGTATTTT.

This clonotype was recorded many times. V gene TRBV30 combines with J gene TRBJ1-2; D call uncertain. CDR3 length equals 17 residues. Germline lookup yields CDR1 GTSNPN and CDR2 SVGIG (reference sequence). Deletions cut 0 bases from V and 0 bases from J, with 17 bases between. In nucleotides, the CDR3 is TGTGCCTGGAGTGTATATAGTAGGGCCACAGCTAACTATGGCTACACCTTC. It yields the protein CAWSVYSRATANYGYTF.

The chain carries TRBV19 and TRBJ2-6; perhaps D is TRBD1 or TRBD2 (5 bases each). Trimming pared 3 bases from V and 4 bases from J, leaving 10 bases between. CDR1 is LNHDA, CDR2 SQIVND, per germline (reference sequence). This CDR3 comprises 15 residues. The CDR3 DNA reads as TGTGCCAGTAGTATGGTGGGGACGGGGGCCAACGTCCTGACTTTC. Its translation: CASSMVGTGANVLTF.

This rearrangement joins TRBV30 to TRBJ2-1; D not certain. The CDR3 contains 15 residues. In germline, CDR1 is GTSNPN, CDR2 SVGIG (reference sequence). The ends were cut back, 1 base at V and 7 bases at J, with 17 bases in the middle. CDR3 sequence reads: CAWSAGSYIRNEQFF. The CDR3 region has the DNA TGTGCCTGGAGTGCCGGCTCGTACATTCGGAATGAGCAGTTCTTC. The whole variable domain, filled in from reference TRBV30 and TRBJ2-1, reads SQTIHQWPATLVQPVGSPLSLECTVEGTSNPNLYWYRQAAGRGLQLLFYSVGIGQISSEVPQNLSASRPQDRQFILSSKKLLLSDSGFYLCAWSAGSYIRNEQFFGPGTRLTVL.

A remark on this clonotype: At one boundary the junction diverges from the germline segment, which might be a read error. The chain uses TRBV6-2 or TRBV6-3 and TRBJ2-1; D remains unclear. This CDR3 contains 17 residues. Per germline, CDR1 MNHEY and CDR2 SVGEGT. The CDR3 protein is CASSYVNPVTSYSEQFF. The CDR3, as DNA: TGTGCCAGCAGTTACGTTAATCCGGTGACGTCCTACAGTGAGCAGTTCTTC.

V gene TRBV27 combines with J gene TRBJ1-6; D is ambiguous. Germline V gene data show CDR1 as MNHEY and CDR2 as SMNVEV (reference sequence). V lost 6 bases and J 0 bases, leaving 12 bases between the germline ends. The CDR3 totals 16 residues. The CDR3 sequence is CASRDQWSSYNSPLHF. The CDR3, as DNA: TGTGCCAGCAGGGATCAGTGGAGCTCCTATAATTCACCCCTCCACTTT.

This clonotype was detected many times. The rearrangement joins TRBV18 to TRBJ2-3; 7 bases are shared with TRBD1. The CDR3 length is 16 residues. J lost 2 bases, V lost 3 bases, and 8 bases had no gene match. Germline CDR1 and CDR2: KGHSH and LQKENI. The CDR3 is CASSPAGTAATDTQYF. In DNA form, the CDR3 reads TGTGCCAGCTCACCGGCCGGGACAGCAGCCACAGATACGCAGTATTTT.

The chain employs TRBV7-2 and TRBJ1-5; D ambiguous. In germline, CDR1 is SGHTA, CDR2 FQGNSA. With 5 bases removed from V and 0 bases from J, the gap between germline ends came to 8 bases. There are 14 residues in the CDR3. This CDR3 reads CASSRVDSNQPQHF. CDR3 DNA: TGTGCCAGCAGCAGGGTGGATAGCAATCAGCCCCAGCATTTT.

This clonotype has a count of ten or more. The rearrangement links TRBV12-3 or TRBV12-4 to TRBJ1-5, with a tentative D call TRBD1 (5 bases). Trimming took 6 bases from V and 3 from J, leaving 15 bases between them. The CDR3 covers 15 residues. DNA for the CDR3: TGTGCCAGCAGGTTGACAGACGGGCCCAATCAGCCCCAGCATTTT. The encoded protein is CASRLTDGPNQPQHF.

The chain employs TRBV10-3 and TRBJ2-3; TRBD1 matches at 7 bases. V dropped 4 bases and J dropped 4; count of bases not matched to a gene: 5. CDR1 and CDR2 from the germline V gene are ENHRY and SYGVKD. This CDR3 has 14 residues. CDR3 DNA sequence: TGTGCCATCAGTGGAGAGGGGGCGGCAGATACGCAGTATTTT. This gives the protein CAISGEGAADTQYF.

This clonotype has ten or more counts. The rearrangement uses TRBV20-1 and TRBJ1-2; 7 bases are shared with TRBD1. The CDR3 is made up of 14 amino acids. V shed 3 bases and J 0 bases; nucleotides not matched to a gene: 4. Germline V CDR1 and CDR2: DFQATT, SNEGSKA (reference sequence). The CDR3 spells CSASPTGTNYGYTF. Here the CDR3 DNA reads TGCAGTGCTAGCCCGACAGGGACTAACTATGGCTACACCTTC.

This clonotype was picked up a small number of times. The rearrangement joins TRBV27 to TRBJ2-6; perhaps TRBD1 as D (5 bases). Germline V lookup: CDR1 MNHEY, CDR2 SMNVEV (reference sequence). The V and J ends lost 6 bases and 3 bases respectively, with 6 bases between them. This CDR3 is 13 amino acids long. CDR3 in DNA: TGTGCCAGCAGCCAGGGTGGGGCCAACGTCCTGACTTTC. Its translation: CASSQGGANVLTF.

In the case of this clonotype: The junction shows a germline mismatch at one end, possibly a read error. The V gene is TRBV10-3, the J gene TRBJ2-1; 14 bases agree with TRBD2. Germline V gene data show CDR1 as ENHRY and CDR2 as SYGVKD. The length of the CDR3 is 15 residues. CDR3 DNA sequence: TGTGCCATCAGTGGACTAGCGGGGGGGTACAATGAGCAGCTCTTC. Its translation: CAISGLAGGYNEQLF.

This chain joins TRBV6-1 and TRBJ1-1; 10 bases match TRBD1. Per germline, CDR1 MNHNS and CDR2 SASEGT. Trimming removed 5 bases from V and 2 bases from J; junction bases left unmatched: 17. The CDR3 has 19 residues. The CDR3 DNA reads as TGTGCCAGCAGTTACTCGATCCGATATTGGGACAGGGGCAACACTGAAGCTTTCTTT. Protein sequence: CASSYSIRYWDRGNTEAFF.

This clonotype showed up many times. The chain carries TRBV3-1 and TRBJ2-3, with D perhaps TRBD2 (6 bases). Between the trimmed V and J ends, which lost 0 bases and 2 bases, there was a span of 15 bases. This CDR3 is built from 17 residues. The germline V gene encodes CDR1 LGHDT and CDR2 YNNKEL (reference sequence). DNA for the CDR3: TGTGCCAGCAGCCAAGATCTGTACGGAGGGGCCACAGATACGCAGTATTTT. Translated: CASSQDLYGGATDTQYF.

Concerning this clonotype: A much bigger clone sits one base away, suggesting this may be a read error. The chain carries TRBV11-2 and TRBJ1-5, with D tentatively TRBD1 (5 bases). CDR3 length: 13 residues. Trimming removed 5 bases from V and 9 bases from J, with 14 bases in between. Germline CDR1 SGHAT, CDR2 FQNNGV. DNA of the CDR3: TGTGCCAGCAGCATATCCAGGGAACCGCCCCAGCATTTT. It codes for CASSISREPPQHF.

With respect to this clonotype: This may be a read error: a much more frequent sequence differs by one nucleotide. This chain links TRBV6-5 with TRBJ2-1; TRBD1 aligns across 8 bases. CDR1 and CDR2 (germline): MNHEY, SVGAGI. The CDR3 contains 13 residues. The CDR3 sequence: CASSHSRGHEQLF. CDR3 coding DNA: TGTGCCAGCAGTCACTCCAGGGGGCATGAGCAGCTCTTC.